The clone carrying this TCR beta chain was detected ten times or more. Its antigen is not known. These data are taken from a study of T cells in Graves' hyperthyroidism and ophthalmopathy. Overall study findings and caveats: Separation of ophthalmopathy from stable hyperthyroidism was achieved by a 13 V-J model.

The investigators amplified TCR beta CDR3 regions from RNA transcripts. HTBI primers drove first-round RT-PCR of the TCR CDR3. A single record per CDR3 protein comes from TCRdb applying MiXCR to the multiplex PCR reads. The profile shows under 650,000 distinct CDR3 sequences, under 20% of them singletons. This CDR3 region has 14 residues. Germline V lookup: CDR1 SNHLY, CDR2 FYNNEI. J gave up 4 bases and V 7 bases, and 7 bases lay outside the gene matches. The receptor's source is a woman aged 30 to 39 with Graves' hyperthyroidism. Sequencing was performed on blood. The V call is TRBV2, the J call TRBJ1-1, with TRBD1 matching over 9 bases. CDR3 DNA sequence: TGTGCCAGCACCCCGACAGGGGGAGCCACTGAAGCTTTCTTT. Amino acid sequence: CASTPTGGATEAFF. Full variable domain (outside the CDR3, taken from reference TRBV2 and TRBJ1-1): EPEVTQTPSHQVTQMGQEVILRCVPISNHLYFYWYRQILGQKVEFLVSFYNNEISEKSEIFDDQFSVERPDGSNFTLKIRSTKLEDSAMYFCASTPTGGATEAFFGQGTRLTVV.